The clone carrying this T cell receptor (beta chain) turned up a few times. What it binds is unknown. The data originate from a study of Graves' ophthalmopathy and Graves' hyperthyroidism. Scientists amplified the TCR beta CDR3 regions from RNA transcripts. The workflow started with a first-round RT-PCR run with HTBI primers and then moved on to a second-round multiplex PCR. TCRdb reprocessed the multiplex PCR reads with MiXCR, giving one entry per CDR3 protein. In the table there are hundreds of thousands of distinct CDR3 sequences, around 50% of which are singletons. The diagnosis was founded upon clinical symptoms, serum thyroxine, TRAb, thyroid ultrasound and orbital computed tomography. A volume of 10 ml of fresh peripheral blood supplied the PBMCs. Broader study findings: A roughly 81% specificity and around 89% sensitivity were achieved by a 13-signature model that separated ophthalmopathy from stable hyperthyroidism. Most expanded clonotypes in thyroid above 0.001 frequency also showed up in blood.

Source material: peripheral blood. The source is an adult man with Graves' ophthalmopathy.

This chain's CDR3 is CASTGRDQPQHF. CDR3 DNA sequence: TGTGCCAGCACCGGAAGGGATCAGCCCCAGCATTTT. V usage is TRBV6-1 and J usage is TRBJ1-5, with unresolved D. Trimming removed 7 bases from V and 5 bases from J, with 9 bases in between. This CDR3 spans 12 amino acids. Germline V gene lookup returns CDR1 MNHNS and CDR2 SASEGT.